This T cell receptor beta chain was profiled in a study of a mutant IDH1 vaccine in newly diagnosed glioma. Produced via immunoSEQ multiplex PCR; TCRdb's table is partial and in-frame only. This sample carries 40,000 to 45,000 clones, about 76% of them seen once, and the ten largest clones take 4.5% to 5.5%. Time point in this sample: week 35, safety follow-up. Vaccine doses each comprised 300 ug of mutant IDH1 20-mer peptide, with topical imiquimod. Patients in the study were vaccinated eight times, receiving shots in weeks 1, 3, 5, 7, 11, 15, 19 and 23. This CDR3 has 15 residues. From germline, CDR1 is MNHNS and CDR2 SASEGT. Between the trimmed V and J ends, which lost 5 bases and 8 bases, there was a span of 19 bases. Regarding this clone: The antigen is undetermined.

This receptor was obtained from a woman aged 40 to 50 with glioma. Some clones in this sample may be carry-over from other donors' samples. This specimen consisted of PBMCs, obtained from a glioma patient whose treatment included an IDH1 peptide vaccine. The rearrangement uses TRBV6-1 and TRBJ2-1; D remains unclear. CDR3: CASSMAITPADEQFF. For the CDR3, the DNA is TGTGCCAGCAGTATGGCCATCACACCGGCGGATGAGCAGTTCTTC.